This record covers a single T cell receptor beta chain. Its antigen is not identified. The table came from immunoSEQ multiplex PCR; TCRdb's copy has only in-frame clones and leaves some out. The sample includes tens of thousands of clones, 85% to 95% of them seen just once. This entry is derived from a study of cytomegalovirus exposure and HLA in healthy donors. Study as a whole: The 95 to 150 validation repertoires, a later analysis reported, used the same platform as the approximately 650 first-cohort repertoires.

Findings and caveats of the study: Investigators reported 164 TCR beta chains as tied to cytomegalovirus. Reported results showed that the classifier diagnosed cytomegalovirus status with high specificity and sensitivity.

Separate from the approximately 700-subject first cohort was the roughly 120-subject validation cohort, to which the donors belonged. This sequence was found in a woman aged 18 to 35 in good health and CMV-seronegative. The sequencing sample was made of PBMCs.

CDR3 nucleotides: TGTGCCAGCAGTTCCGAAGGAGGAGGGAACACTGAAGCTTTCTTT. As protein: CASSSEGGGNTEAFF. This chain uses TRBV6-5 with TRBJ1-1; D not resolved. Germline CDR1 MNHEY, CDR2 SVGAGI. The CDR3 is 15 residues long. V dropped 4 bases and J dropped 1 base, with 13 bases sitting between them.